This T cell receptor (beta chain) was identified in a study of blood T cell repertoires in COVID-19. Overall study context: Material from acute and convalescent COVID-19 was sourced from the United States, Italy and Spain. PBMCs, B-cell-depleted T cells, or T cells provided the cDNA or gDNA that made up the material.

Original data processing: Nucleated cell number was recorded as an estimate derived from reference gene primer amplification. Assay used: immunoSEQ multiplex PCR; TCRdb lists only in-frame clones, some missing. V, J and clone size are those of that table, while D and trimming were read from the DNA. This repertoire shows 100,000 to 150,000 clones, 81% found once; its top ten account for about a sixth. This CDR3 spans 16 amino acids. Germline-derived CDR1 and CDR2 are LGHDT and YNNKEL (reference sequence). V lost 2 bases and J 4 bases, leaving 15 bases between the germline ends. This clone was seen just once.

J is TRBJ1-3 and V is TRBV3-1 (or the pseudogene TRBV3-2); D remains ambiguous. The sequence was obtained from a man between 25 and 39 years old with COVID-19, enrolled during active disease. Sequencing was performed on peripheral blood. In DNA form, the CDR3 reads TGTGCCAGCAGCCAACTAGGCGAGGTCTCCGGAAACACCATATATTTT. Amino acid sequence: CASSQLGEVSGNTIYF.